This paragraph covers one T cell receptor (beta chain) sequence. This entry comes from a study of blood T cell repertoires in COVID-19. How the authors handled the data: Amplifying reference gene primers gave estimates of nucleated cell counts. Only in-frame clones appear in the TCRdb table, and some are missing; sequencing was by immunoSEQ multiplex PCR. V and J calls plus clone size are reproduced from that table; the DNA served to infer D and trimming. The data show around 70,000 clones, roughly 80% seen once. The CDR3 is 13 amino acids. The V end lost 5 bases, the J end lost 7 bases, and 12 bases lay between the germline ends.

The sequenced sample was peripheral blood. V usage is TRBV12-3 or TRBV12-4 and J usage is TRBJ1-5; weak D call: TRBD1 (6 bases). This TCR derives from a man between 60 and 70 years old with acute or convalescent COVID-19. CDR3 sequence: CASSQGNWQPQHF. In DNA, the CDR3 is TGTGCCAGCAGTCAGGGGAATTGGCAGCCCCAGCATTTT.